The 27 T cell receptor beta chains below were found in one sample sequenced in a study of blood T cell repertoires in COVID-19. Measured with immunoSEQ multiplex PCR; TCRdb has only the in-frame clones, and not every one. The data show around 150,000 clones, around 83% seen once. The sequenced material came from peripheral blood. The receptors shown here come from a man aged 30 to 39 with COVID-19, enrolled during active disease.

J is TRBJ1-4 and V is TRBV11-2; D gene unclear. Germline V gene data show CDR1 as SGHAT and CDR2 as FQNNGV. The V gene lost 0 bases and the J gene lost 4 bases, with 9 bases spanning the gap. This CDR3 region has 15 residues. This CDR3 reads CASSLDGQYNEKLFF. The CDR3 bases are TGTGCCAGCAGCTTAGATGGGCAGTATAATGAAAAACTGTTTTTT.

The table lists this clone with a count of one. The chain is built from TRBV28 and TRBJ2-7; 9 bases map to TRBD2. The junction had 2 bases not matched to a gene; V was cut back by 1 base and J by 4 bases. Germline lookup yields CDR1 MDHEN and CDR2 SYDVKM. The CDR3 has 14 residues. CDR3 sequence: CASSLLTSGYEQYF. The CDR3 bases are TGTGCCAGCAGTTTATTGACTAGCGGTTACGAGCAGTACTTC. The full variable domain, rest sourced from reference TRBV28 and TRBJ2-7, is DVKVTQSSRYLVKRTGEKVFLECVQDMDHENMFWYRQDPGLGLRLIYFSYDVKMKEKGDIPEGYSVSREKKERFSLILESASTNQTSMYLCASSLLTSGYEQYFGPGTRLTVT.

Only one count was recorded for this clone. The chain combines TRBV6-5 with TRBJ2-3; D is uncertain. Germline loops: CDR1 MNHEY, CDR2 SVGAGI. Deletions cut 6 bases from V and 3 bases from J, with 13 bases between. CDR3 length: 14 residues. CDR3 in amino acids: CASSLGSLTDTQYF. CDR3 sequence (DNA): TGTGCCAGCAGCCTAGGATCGTTAACAGATACGCAGTATTTT.

The chain couples TRBV10-1 to TRBJ2-7; 8 bases match TRBD1. The germline V gene encodes CDR1 WNHNN and CDR2 SYGVQD (reference sequence). The CDR3 contains 13 residues. V lost 10 bases and J lost 5; bases outside the gene matches: 10. CDR3 sequence: CATGQGGVDEQYF. The CDR3 region has the DNA TGCGCCACCGGACAGGGAGGCGTGGACGAGCAGTACTTC.

This chain joins TRBV19 and TRBJ1-5, with TRBD1 identical over 9 bases. Germline V gene sequence: CDR1 LNHDA, CDR2 SQIVND (reference sequence). There are 15 residues in the CDR3. The V gene end was trimmed by 3 bases and the J gene end by 4 bases; junction bases not matched to a gene: 4. This chain's CDR3 is CASSILQGANQPQHF. DNA for the CDR3: TGTGCCAGTAGTATCCTACAGGGGGCGAATCAGCCCCAGCATTTT.

The V call is TRBV7-9, the J call TRBJ1-3, with TRBD1 identical over 11 bases. Losses at the gene ends were 4 bases for V and 7 bases for J; bases not matched to a gene: 3. The CDR3 extends over 14 amino acids. Germline-derived CDR1 and CDR2 are SEHNR and FQNEAQ (reference sequence). The DNA for the CDR3 is TGTGCCAGCAGCTCGGACAGGGGGCAGAACACCATATATTTT. This codes for CASSSDRGQNTIYF.

This chain uses TRBV27 with TRBJ2-3, with 12 nucleotides matching TRBD2. The germline gives CDR1 MNHEY, CDR2 SMNVEV (reference sequence). CDR3 size: 15 residues. V lost 10 bases, J lost 2 bases, and 7 bases stayed unmatched. The DNA for the CDR3 is TGTGCCACCCGACTAGCGGGAGAGTCCACAGATACGCAGTATTTT. It codes for CATRLAGESTDTQYF.

This rearrangement joins TRBV7-2 to TRBJ2-7; possible D gene TRBD1, 5 bases. The CDR3 loop spans 14 amino acids. The V gene lost 4 bases and the J gene lost 4 bases, with 14 bases spanning the gap. Germline V gene lookup returns CDR1 SGHTA and CDR2 FQGNSA. CDR3: CASSSGPKWYEQYF. DNA for the CDR3: TGTGCCAGCAGCTCAGGGCCGAAGTGGTACGAGCAGTACTTC.

The chain carries TRBV28 and TRBJ2-7, with 10 bases lining up with TRBD2. The germline gives CDR1 MDHEN, CDR2 SYDVKM. This CDR3 comprises 15 residues. V lost 6 bases and J lost 0; bases outside the gene matches: 5. The CDR3, as DNA: TGTGCCAGCAGCGTTAGCGGGAGGAGCTCCTACGAGCAGTACTTC. It yields the protein CASSVSGRSSYEQYF. Full variable domain (outside the CDR3, taken from reference TRBV28 and TRBJ2-7): DVKVTQSSRYLVKRTGEKVFLECVQDMDHENMFWYRQDPGLGLRLIYFSYDVKMKEKGDIPEGYSVSREKKERFSLILESASTNQTSMYLCASSVSGRSSYEQYFGPGTRLTVT.

The chain is built from TRBV2 and TRBJ2-3, with 11 positions matching TRBD1. The trim removed 7 bases at V and 5 bases at J, leaving 8 bases unmatched. The CDR3 contains 15 residues. In germline, CDR1 is SNHLY, CDR2 FYNNEI. The CDR3 spells CASTPGQGAGDTQYF. The CDR3 region has the DNA TGTGCCAGCACCCCTGGACAGGGGGCAGGAGATACGCAGTATTTT.

This rearrangement joins TRBV2 to TRBJ2-1; 8 bases align to TRBD1. Germline CDR1 is SNHLY and CDR2 is FYNNEI. Trimming at V came to 5 bases and at J to 1 base, leaving 4 bases not matched to a gene. The CDR3 has 15 amino acids. The CDR3 bases are TGTGCCAGCAGTTCCCAGGGGGCTTCCTACAATGAGCAGTTCTTC. The encoded protein is CASSSQGASYNEQFF.

This sequence joins TRBV6-5 and TRBJ1-5; D is unresolved. This CDR3 has 10 residues. V gave up 10 bases and J gave up 7 bases, with 8 bases separating them. The germline V gene encodes CDR1 MNHEY and CDR2 SVGAGI. This CDR3 is CAKSAQPQHF. Written as DNA, the CDR3 is TGTGCCAAAAGCGCCCAGCCCCAGCATTTT.

The chain has TRBV4-3 and TRBJ1-1; TRBD1 is a possible D gene (6 bases). CDR3 size: 14 residues. V gave up 5 bases and J gave up 2 bases, with 12 bases separating them. Looked up from germline, CDR1 is LGHNA and CDR2 is YSLEER. The CDR3 spells CASSSQGYNTEAFF. The CDR3 bases are TGCGCCAGCAGCTCCCAGGGGTACAACACTGAAGCTTTCTTT.

In this sample, this clone turned up a few times. V usage is TRBV2 and J usage is TRBJ2-1, with D possibly TRBD1 on 6 matching bases. Looked up from germline, CDR1 is SNHLY and CDR2 is FYNNEI. The V gene lost 2 bases and the J gene lost 2 bases, with 10 bases spanning the gap. The CDR3 has 15 amino acids. The CDR3 DNA follows: TGTGCCAGCAGTGAACAGGGGTTTACCTACAATGAGCAGTTCTTC. It yields the protein CASSEQGFTYNEQFF.

The chain links TRBV7-2 to TRBJ1-1, with D unclear. Looked up from germline, CDR1 is SGHTA and CDR2 is FQGNSA. The CDR3 runs to 14 residues. Trimming left V 2 bases short and J 5 bases short, with 12 bases between. The CDR3 reads CASSLSGSSTEAFF. The DNA of the CDR3 is TGTGCCAGCAGCTTAAGCGGCAGTAGTACTGAAGCTTTCTTT.

V is TRBV5-5 and J is TRBJ2-7; 11 nucleotides line up with TRBD2. The CDR3 has 16 amino acids. CDR1 and CDR2 from the germline V gene are SGHKS and YYEKEE (reference sequence). J was trimmed by 0 bases and V by 4 bases; bases with no gene match: 6. CDR3 sequence (DNA): TGTGCCAGCAGCCTAGCGGGAGGCCTCCTCTCCTACGAGCAGTACTTC. Translating it yields CASSLAGGLLSYEQYF.

V and J are TRBV14 and TRBJ2-7; 8 nucleotides align to TRBD2. The trim removed 6 bases at V and 5 bases at J, leaving 6 bases unmatched. Germline V gene data show CDR1 as SGHDN and CDR2 as FVKESK. The length of the CDR3 is 13 residues. The CDR3 DNA reads TGTGCCAGCAGATACAGCGGGAGCAACGAGCAGTACTTC. This codes for CASRYSGSNEQYF.

This chain's CDR3 is CASSTRDSYTEAFF. The CDR3 nucleotides are TGTGCCAGTAGTACCCGGGACAGCTACACTGAAGCTTTCTTT. The V call is TRBV19, the J call TRBJ1-1; TRBD1 agrees at 7 bases. Germline CDR1 and CDR2: LNHDA and SQIVND (reference sequence). V gave up 4 bases and J gave up 3 bases; unmatched junction bases: 5. The CDR3 totals 14 residues. The full variable domain, in which reference TRBV19 and TRBJ1-1 provide the parts outside the CDR3, is DGGITQSPKYLFRKEGQNVTLSCEQNLNHDAMYWYRQDPGQGLRLIYYSQIVNDFQKGDIAEGYSVSREKKESFPLTVTSAQKNPTAFYLCASSTRDSYTEAFFGQGTRLTVV.

The chain uses TRBV30 and TRBJ1-1; TRBD1 agrees at 7 bases. With V trimmed by 5 bases and J by 0 bases, 0 bases remained unmatched. This CDR3 spans 12 amino acids. Germline CDR1 is GTSNPN and CDR2 is SVGIG (reference sequence). The CDR3 coding sequence is TGTGCCTGGGGGACAGTGAACACTGAAGCTTTCTTT. The encoded protein is CAWGTVNTEAFF.

The genes are TRBV7-9 and TRBJ2-7; 9 bases match TRBD1. CDR1 SEHNR and CDR2 FQNEAQ come from the germline V gene (reference sequence). V shed 5 bases and J 3 bases; nucleotides not matched to a gene: 5. This CDR3 has 14 residues. The CDR3 spells CASSPPTGGYEQYF. CDR3 in DNA: TGTGCCAGCAGCCCCCCGACAGGGGGCTACGAGCAGTACTTC.

The rearrangement links TRBV24-1 to TRBJ2-1; D might be TRBD2 (5 bases). CDR3 length: 16 amino acids. Trimming stripped 3 bases from V and 7 bases from J, with 18 bases between. CDR1 and CDR2 (germline): KGHDR, SFDVKD. CDR3 in DNA: TGTGCCACCAGTGATAGCCTAGCAGGTTTTTCGAATGAGCAGTTCTTC. This gives the protein CATSDSLAGFSNEQFF.

The rearrangement links TRBV3-1 (or the pseudogene TRBV3-2) to TRBJ2-5; maybe TRBD1 (5 bases). CDR3 length: 12 residues. Germline CDR1 is LGHDT and CDR2 is YNNKEL (reference sequence). The V and J ends lost 8 bases and 4 bases respectively, with 11 bases between them. CDR3 nucleotides: TGTGCCAGCTCTCCTAGGGGAGAGACCCAGTACTTC. Its protein product is CASSPRGETQYF.

The chain employs TRBV9 and TRBJ1-2; the D is unclear. The V end was cut by 3 bases, the J end by 4 bases, with 10 bases between. CDR1 is SGDLS and CDR2 is YYNGEE in the germline V gene. The length of the CDR3 is 13 residues. The CDR3 protein is CASSGASLYGYTF. CDR3 DNA: TGTGCCAGCAGCGGCGCGTCCCTCTATGGCTACACCTTC. Variable domain in full (rest from reference TRBV9 and TRBJ1-2): DSGVTQTPKHLITATGQRVTLRCSPRSGDLSVYWYQQSLDQGLQFLIQYYNGEERAKGNILERFSAQQFPDLHSELNLSSLELGDSALYFCASSGASLYGYTFGSGTRLTVV.

This chain links TRBV10-3 with TRBJ2-7, with D tentatively TRBD1 (6 bases). Germline CDR1 reads ENHRY; CDR2 reads SYGVKD. V lost 4 bases and J 4 bases, leaving 11 bases between the germline ends. This CDR3 has 13 residues. CDR3 sequence: CAISAGQAYEQYF. The DNA of the CDR3 is TGTGCCATCAGTGCGGGACAAGCGTACGAGCAGTACTTC.

With respect to this clone: In the same sample, other DNA sequences code for this CDR3. This chain uses TRBV3-1 (or the pseudogene TRBV3-2) with TRBJ1-5; TRBD1 might be the D (6 bases). Germline loops: CDR1 LGHDT, CDR2 YNNKEL (reference sequence). The CDR3 is 13 amino acids. V was pared by 5 bases and J by 1 base, with 6 bases between. DNA of the CDR3: TGTGCCAGCAGCAGGGGGAGCAATCAGCCCCAGCATTTT. This codes for CASSRGSNQPQHF.

This rearrangement joins TRBV25-1 to TRBJ2-7, with a weak D call TRBD2 (6 bases). The CDR3 runs 12 residues. Per the germline V gene, CDR1 is MGHDK and CDR2 is SYGVNS. V dropped 0 bases and J dropped 7 bases, with 7 bases sitting between them. CDR3 loop: CASSEYGGEQYF. DNA for the CDR3: TGTGCCAGCAGTGAATACGGGGGAGAGCAGTACTTC.

The rearrangement uses TRBV2 and TRBJ2-3; D unclear. The CDR3 covers 14 residues. V was cut by 11 bases and J by 2 bases, with 17 bases left in between. Germline CDR1 is SNHLY and CDR2 is FYNNEI. The CDR3, as DNA: TGTGCCGGAGTCGGGTCGCTTAACACAGATACGCAGTATTTT. It encodes CAGVGSLNTDTQYF. The whole variable domain, filled in from reference TRBV2 and TRBJ2-3, reads EPEVTQTPSHQVTQMGQEVILRCVPISNHLYFYWYRQILGQKVEFLVSFYNNEISEKSEIFDDQFSVERPDGSNFTLKIRSTKLEDSAMYFCAGVGSLNTDTQYFGPGTRLTVL.